The clone carrying this TCR beta chain was seen more than once but under ten times. Researchers prepared the TCRbeta library using unique molecular identifiers, the study reports. TCRdb processed the PCR reads anew with MiXCR; each CDR3 protein has one entry. The sample contains around 680,000 distinct CDR3 sequences, around 16% of which appear only once. Germline V gene sequence: CDR1 DFQATT, CDR2 SNEGSKA (reference sequence). The CDR3 consists of 14 residues. Trimming removed 0 bases from V and 4 bases from J, with 11 bases in between. This specimen comes from a study of T-cell reconstitution after alpha-beta-depleted transplantation in children.

The gene calls are TRBV20-1 and TRBJ2-3; D is unclear. Sequenced material: PBMCs from the stem cell graft donor, taken from the stem cell graft. This TCR came from a human donor who donated a stem cell graft to a child with acute myeloid leukemia. The CDR3 reads CSARELPFSDTQYF. CDR3 nucleotide sequence: TGCAGTGCTAGAGAGTTACCGTTTTCAGATACGCAGTATTTT.